This T cell receptor beta chain was recorded in a study of blood T cell repertoires in COVID-19. Study overall: Material from acute and convalescent COVID-19 was sourced from the United States, Italy and Spain. Nucleic acid was either cDNA or gDNA, and it came from T cells, B-cell-depleted T cells, or PBMCs.

Per the study methods: Reference gene primer amplification gave estimated nucleated cell counts. Assay: immunoSEQ multiplex PCR; the TCRdb copy retains only in-frame clones and omits some. Clone size and V and J calls were adopted from that table, with D and trimming inferred from the DNA. Altogether 150,000 to 200,000 clones are present, around 90% being singletons, with the ten largest covering 6%. Trimming took off 4 bases at V and 8 bases at J, with 17 bases between the two ends. The CDR3 loop spans 14 amino acids. CDR1 is KGHSH and CDR2 is LQKENI in the germline V gene. This TCR was recovered from a man aged 40-55 years with active or convalescent COVID-19. The chain couples TRBV18 to TRBJ1-2; weak D call: TRBD1 (5 bases). Sequenced input: peripheral blood. The CDR3 region is CASSLDKYNRGYTF. The CDR3 DNA sequence: TGTGCCAGCTCACTAGACAAGTACAACAGGGGCTACACCTTC.